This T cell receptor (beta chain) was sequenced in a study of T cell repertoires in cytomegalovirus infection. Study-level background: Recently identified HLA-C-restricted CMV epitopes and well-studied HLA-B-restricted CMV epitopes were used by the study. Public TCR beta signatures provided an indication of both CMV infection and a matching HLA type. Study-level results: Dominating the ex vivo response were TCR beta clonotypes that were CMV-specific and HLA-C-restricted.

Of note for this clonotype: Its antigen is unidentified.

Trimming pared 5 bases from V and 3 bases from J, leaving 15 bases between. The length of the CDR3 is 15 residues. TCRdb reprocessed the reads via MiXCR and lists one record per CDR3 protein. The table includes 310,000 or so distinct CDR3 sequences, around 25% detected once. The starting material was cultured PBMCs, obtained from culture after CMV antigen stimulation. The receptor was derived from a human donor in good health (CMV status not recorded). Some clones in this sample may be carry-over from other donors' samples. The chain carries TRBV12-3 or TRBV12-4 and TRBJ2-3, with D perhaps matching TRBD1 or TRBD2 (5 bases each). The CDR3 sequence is CASSHRGRGTDTQYF. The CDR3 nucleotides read TGTGCCAGCAGTCACCGGGGCCGCGGGACAGATACGCAGTATTTT.